A single sample is the source of the 16 T cell receptor beta chains below, sequenced in a study of cytomegalovirus exposure and HLA in healthy donors. PCR amplification relied on 60 Vbeta primers (plus 13 Jbeta primers). Only in-frame clones appear in the TCRdb table, and some are missing; sequencing was by immunoSEQ multiplex PCR. The repertoire consists of some 120,000 clones, with over 65% occurring once and the leading ten covering about 2%. Sequenced material: PBMCs. Every receptor here comes from a man younger than 35 in good health and CMV-seronegative.

The rearrangement joins TRBV6-6 to TRBJ1-5, with D maybe TRBD1 (5 bases). V was cut by 4 bases and J by 0 bases, with 10 bases left in between. The CDR3 has 15 residues. The germline V gene has CDR1 MNHNY and CDR2 SVGAGI (reference sequence). The CDR3 protein is CASSLQDNSNQPQHF. CDR3 nucleotides: TGTGCCAGCAGTTTACAGGATAATAGCAATCAGCCCCAGCATTTT.

This sequence joins TRBV7-2 and TRBJ2-5; TRBD2 matches at 9 bases. The CDR3 has 16 residues. Germline V gene data show CDR1 as SGHTA and CDR2 as FQGNSA. V gave up 3 bases and J gave up 1 base; unmatched junction bases: 6. CDR3 nucleotide sequence: TGTGCCAGCAGCTTCGTGAGCGGGGGGACCCAAGAGACCCAGTACTTC. Translating it yields CASSFVSGGTQETQYF.

The chain uses TRBV4-1 and TRBJ1-1, with D tentatively TRBD1 (5 bases). Trimming took 4 bases from V and 4 from J, leaving 16 bases between them. This CDR3 is built from 15 residues. Germline V CDR1 and CDR2: MGHRA, YSYEKL. The CDR3 protein is CASSPVEGSFTEAFF. In nucleotides, the CDR3 is TGCGCCAGCAGCCCCGTGGAGGGGAGTTTCACTGAAGCTTTCTTT.

In DNA, the CDR3 is TGTGCCAGCAGTTACAGGACAGGGTCCCAGCCCCAGCATTTT. It yields the protein CASSYRTGSQPQHF. The chain is built from TRBV6-5 and TRBJ1-5, with 8 nucleotides matching TRBD1. The CDR3 consists of 14 residues. Germline V gene lookup returns CDR1 MNHEY and CDR2 SVGAGI. After removal of 2 bases from V and 7 bases from J, the junction contained 4 bases not matched to a gene.

The chain recombines TRBV6-1 with TRBJ2-1, with 8 bases identical to TRBD1. This CDR3 has 17 amino acids. The V gene's germline CDR1 is MNHNS and CDR2 SASEGT. V lost 2 bases, J lost 8 bases, and 14 bases stayed unmatched. For the CDR3, the DNA is TGTGCCAGCAGTGAAAGTAACCGGGGACAGGCCCGATATGAGCAGTTCTTC. The encoded protein is CASSESNRGQARYEQFF.

The V call is TRBV18, the J call TRBJ2-7; a weak D match, TRBD1 (5 bases). The V gene's germline CDR1 is KGHSH and CDR2 LQKENI. The length of the CDR3 is 13 residues. V lost 5 bases to trimming and J lost 10 bases, with 18 bases between them. DNA of the CDR3: TGTGCCAGCTCAGGAACCCAGGGAATTGAACAGTACTTC. Translated: CASSGTQGIEQYF.

The V call is TRBV5-6, the J call TRBJ1-5; no clear D gene. CDR1 is SGHDT and CDR2 is YYEEEE in the germline V gene. CDR3 size: 12 residues. The V gene lost 6 bases and the J gene lost 4 bases, with 8 bases spanning the gap. CDR3 in DNA: TGTGCCAGCACCCCCTTAAATCAGCCCCAGCATTTT. Residues: CASTPLNQPQHF.

V usage is TRBV5-8 and J usage is TRBJ2-3; D is perhaps TRBD2 (5 bases). The CDR3 runs to 16 residues. The V gene's germline CDR1 is SGHTS and CDR2 YDEGEE. Trimming removed 3 bases at V and 1 base at J, with 15 bases between. The CDR3 DNA reads TGTGCCAGCAGCTGGCCCCGGGGTGCGGGCACAGATACGCAGTATTTT. It encodes CASSWPRGAGTDTQYF.

The chain joins TRBV4-1 to TRBJ2-7; a possible D gene is TRBD1 (6 bases). Per germline, CDR1 MGHRA and CDR2 YSYEKL. The CDR3 is 14 amino acids. V gave up 3 bases and J gave up 2 bases, with 11 bases separating them. The CDR3 region has the DNA TGCGCCAGCAGCCACGGACAGTTAACCTACGAGCAGTACTTC. Translated, it gives CASSHGQLTYEQYF.

This clone came up once. The gene calls are TRBV19 and TRBJ1-2; the D gene is possibly TRBD1 (6 bases). The CDR3 consists of 11 residues. Germline loops: CDR1 LNHDA, CDR2 SQIVND (reference sequence). Deletions cut 4 bases from V and 9 bases from J, with 9 bases between. DNA of the CDR3: TGTGCCAGTAGTACCGACAGGAGCTACACCTTC. This translates into CASSTDRSYTF. Combining the CDR3 with reference TRBV19 and TRBJ1-2 gives the whole variable domain DGGITQSPKYLFRKEGQNVTLSCEQNLNHDAMYWYRQDPGQGLRLIYYSQIVNDFQKGDIAEGYSVSREKKESFPLTVTSAQKNPTAFYLCASSTDRSYTFGSGTRLTVV.

This clone has a single count. The J gene is TRBJ2-1, the V gene TRBV19; 9 nucleotides line up with TRBD1. Germline V lookup: CDR1 LNHDA, CDR2 SQIVND (reference sequence). Trimming removed 10 bases from V and 6 bases from J; junction bases left unmatched: 10. The CDR3 totals 14 residues. In nucleotides, the CDR3 is TGTGCCACCACTGAAGGGACAGGGATCAATGAGCAGTTCTTC. It codes for CATTEGTGINEQFF. Together with reference TRBV19 and TRBJ2-1, the CDR3 gives the full variable domain: DGGITQSPKYLFRKEGQNVTLSCEQNLNHDAMYWYRQDPGQGLRLIYYSQIVNDFQKGDIAEGYSVSREKKESFPLTVTSAQKNPTAFYLCATTEGTGINEQFFGPGTRLTVL.

V gene TRBV4-2 combines with J gene TRBJ1-1; 7 bases align to TRBD1. The CDR3 totals 15 residues. CDR1 is LGHNA and CDR2 is YNFKEQ in the germline V gene. V was clipped by 3 bases and J by 2 bases; unmatched bases: 6. CDR3 sequence (DNA): TGTGCCAGCAGCCATCCGGGGGACAGTAACACTGAAGCTTTCTTT. Amino acid sequence: CASSHPGDSNTEAFF.

The genes are TRBV28 and TRBJ1-2, with a weak D call TRBD1 (5 bases). The CDR3 contains 12 residues. Trimming cost V 4 bases and J 5 bases, with 8 bases left between them. Germline values: CDR1 MDHEN, CDR2 SYDVKM. The CDR3 coding sequence is TGTGCCAGCAGTTCGACAGCTTATGGCTACACCTTC. This translates into CASSSTAYGYTF.

The CDR3 region has the DNA TGTGCCAGCACCCGACAGTCCAATCAGCCCCAGCATTTT. Translated, it gives CASTRQSNQPQHF. This chain connects TRBV6-6 to TRBJ1-5, with D possibly matching TRBD1 (5 bases). Germline V CDR1 and CDR2: MNHNY, SVGAGI (reference sequence). This CDR3 has 13 amino acids. V gave up 7 bases and J gave up 3 bases, with 10 bases separating them.

This clone was counted only a few times. This chain joins TRBV27 and TRBJ1-2; 7 nucleotides agree with TRBD1. This CDR3 spans 13 amino acids. The germline gives CDR1 MNHEY, CDR2 SMNVEV (reference sequence). V gave up 8 bases and J gave up 4 bases; unmatched junction bases: 7. CDR3 in DNA: TGTGCCAGCGGAATCCGGGACAGCTATGGCTACACCTTC. It specifies CASGIRDSYGYTF.

This chain uses TRBV4-3 with TRBJ1-4; 8 bases match TRBD1. This CDR3 has 17 residues. Trimming took 3 bases from V and 4 from J; bases not matched to a gene: 10. Germline loops: CDR1 LGHNA, CDR2 YSLEER. The CDR3 spells CASSQQARTGINEKLFF. As DNA, the CDR3 is TGCGCCAGCAGCCAGCAAGCCAGGACAGGGATTAATGAAAAACTGTTTTTT.